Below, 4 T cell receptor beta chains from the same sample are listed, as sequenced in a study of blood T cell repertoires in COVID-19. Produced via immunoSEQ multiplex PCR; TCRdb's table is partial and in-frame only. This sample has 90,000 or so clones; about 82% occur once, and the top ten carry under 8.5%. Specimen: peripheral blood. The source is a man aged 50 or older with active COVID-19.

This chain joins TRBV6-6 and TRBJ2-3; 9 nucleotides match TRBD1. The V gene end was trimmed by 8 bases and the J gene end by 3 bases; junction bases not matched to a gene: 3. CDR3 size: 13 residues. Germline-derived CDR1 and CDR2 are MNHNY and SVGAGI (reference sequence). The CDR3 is CASQDRGTDTQYF. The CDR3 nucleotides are TGTGCCAGCCAGGACAGGGGAACAGATACGCAGTATTTT.

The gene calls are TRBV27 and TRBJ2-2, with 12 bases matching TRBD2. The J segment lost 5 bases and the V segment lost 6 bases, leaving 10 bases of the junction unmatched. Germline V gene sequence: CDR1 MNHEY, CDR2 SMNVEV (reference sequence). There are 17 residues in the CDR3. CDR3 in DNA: TGTGCCAGCAGCGCCCCTAGCGGGGGGGCGCGTACCGGGGAGCTGTTTTTT. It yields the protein CASSAPSGGARTGELFF.

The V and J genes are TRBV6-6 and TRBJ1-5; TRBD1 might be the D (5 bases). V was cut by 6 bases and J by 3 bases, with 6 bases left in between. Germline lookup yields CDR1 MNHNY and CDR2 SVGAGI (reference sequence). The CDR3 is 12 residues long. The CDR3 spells CASRDNNQPQHF. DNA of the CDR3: TGTGCCAGCAGGGACAACAATCAGCCCCAGCATTTT.

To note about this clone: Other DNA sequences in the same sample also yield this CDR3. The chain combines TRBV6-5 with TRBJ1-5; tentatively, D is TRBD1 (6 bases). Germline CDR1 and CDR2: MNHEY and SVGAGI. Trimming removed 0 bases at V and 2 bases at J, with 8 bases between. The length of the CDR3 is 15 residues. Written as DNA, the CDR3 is TGTGCCAGCAGTTACTCACAGGGCGGCAATCAGCCCCAGCATTTT. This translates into CASSYSQGGNQPQHF.